These 28 T cell receptor beta chains came from one sample sequenced in a study of T cells in Graves' hyperthyroidism and ophthalmopathy. Amplification yielded TCR beta CDR3 regions, with RNA transcripts as the source. When the TCR CDR3 underwent first-round RT-PCR, the HTBI primer set was used. MiXCR, applied by TCRdb to the multiplex PCR reads, yields one record per CDR3 protein. The sample lists roughly 750,000 distinct CDR3 sequences; around 15% were seen once. Sequenced input: blood. Receptors were obtained from a man aged 18 to 29 with Graves' hyperthyroidism.

This clonotype was seen ten or more times. CDR3 in amino acids: CASSPQGEDQPQHF. The CDR3, as DNA: TGCGCCAGCAGCCCCCAGGGTGAAGATCAGCCCCAGCATTTT. The V gene is TRBV5-1, the J gene TRBJ1-5, with D maybe TRBD1 (5 bases). V lost 4 bases and J 5 bases, leaving 13 bases between the germline ends. The CDR3 covers 14 residues. Germline V gene sequence: CDR1 SGHRS, CDR2 YFSETQ.

Ten or more counts support this clonotype. J is TRBJ2-3 and V is TRBV2; 7 bases are a match to TRBD1. There are 15 residues in the CDR3. Germline V gene sequence: CDR1 SNHLY, CDR2 FYNNEI. V lost 8 bases, J lost 4 bases, and 12 bases stayed unmatched. The CDR3 reads CASPRTGVWADTQYF. CDR3 nucleotides: TGTGCCAGCCCGCGCACAGGGGTATGGGCAGATACGCAGTATTTT.

The CDR3 is CASSVGTKYNEQFF. The CDR3 DNA follows: TGTGCCAGCAGCGTCGGGACTAAATACAATGAGCAGTTCTTC. V is TRBV5-4 and J is TRBJ2-1; TRBD2 matches at 7 bases. The V and J ends lost 4 bases and 4 bases, in that order; junction bases with no gene match: 5. Germline V CDR1 and CDR2: SGHNT, YYREEE (reference sequence). The CDR3 has 14 residues.

Ten or more counts support this clonotype. The chain has TRBV6-1 and TRBJ2-1, with 9 bases aligning to TRBD1. CDR3 size: 15 residues. The J segment lost 5 bases and the V segment lost 5 bases, leaving 7 bases of the junction unmatched. Germline lookup yields CDR1 MNHNS and CDR2 SASEGT. The CDR3 here is CASSPGQGLNNEQFF. CDR3 coding DNA: TGTGCCAGCAGTCCTGGACAGGGGCTTAACAATGAGCAGTTCTTC.

This clonotype was detected ten times or more. This rearrangement joins TRBV28 to TRBJ1-1; TRBD1 matches 7 bases. The CDR3 contains 15 residues. The germline gives CDR1 MDHEN, CDR2 SYDVKM. V was clipped by 5 bases and J by 4 bases; unmatched bases: 10. The DNA for the CDR3 is TGTGCCAGCAGTCTCCGGACCAGGGGGGGCACTGAAGCTTTCTTT. Translating it yields CASSLRTRGGTEAFF.

The sample holds a few counts of this clonotype. The rearrangement uses TRBV7-2 and TRBJ2-1, with 8 bases that match TRBD2. Germline V gene lookup returns CDR1 SGHTA and CDR2 FQGNSA. Germline trimming cut 3 bases from V and 2 bases from J; bases unmatched to any gene: 6. The CDR3 contains 16 residues. CDR3 in DNA: TGTGCCAGCAGCTTTTCGCCGGGGGGGGCCTACAATGAGCAGTTCTTC. This translates into CASSFSPGGAYNEQFF.

This clonotype was seen many times. The chain recombines TRBV2 with TRBJ2-5; 13 bases match TRBD2. From germline, CDR1 is SNHLY and CDR2 FYNNEI. The CDR3 consists of 14 residues. V dropped 6 bases and J dropped 5; count of bases not matched to a gene: 3. DNA for the CDR3: TGTGCCAGCAGGGAGACTAGCGGGAGGGAGACCCAGTACTTC. As protein: CASRETSGRETQYF.

This clonotype was picked up a small number of times. The chain has TRBV20-1 and TRBJ2-5; the D gene is possibly TRBD1 (7 bases). Trimming pared 3 bases from V and 4 bases from J, leaving 12 bases between. This CDR3 region has 13 residues. The germline CDR1 and CDR2 sequences are DFQATT and SNEGSKA (reference sequence). In DNA, the CDR3 is TGCAGTGCTAGGCAGGGGGGAGGAGAGACCCAGTACTTC. Protein product: CSARQGGGETQYF.

This clonotype was seen repeatedly, ten times or more. This chain uses TRBV9 with TRBJ1-3; TRBD1 agrees at 7 bases. There are 13 residues in the CDR3. Germline lookup yields CDR1 SGDLS and CDR2 YYNGEE. The J segment lost 8 bases and the V segment lost 3 bases, leaving 5 bases of the junction unmatched. CDR3 sequence: CASSAGTADTIYF. CDR3 DNA sequence: TGTGCCAGCAGCGCCGGGACAGCGGACACCATATATTTT.

This clonotype came up a few times. The chain carries TRBV11-3 and TRBJ2-4, with TRBD2 identical over 9 bases. The length of the CDR3 is 16 residues. Germline V gene data show CDR1 as SGHNT and CDR2 as YENEEA. J lost 0 bases, V lost 3 bases, and 3 bases had no gene match. CDR3 nucleotide sequence: TGTGCCAGCAGCTTCGGGACTAGCCTAGCCAAAAACATTCAGTACTTC. The encoded protein is CASSFGTSLAKNIQYF.

This clonotype was seen ten or more times. This chain uses TRBV4-1 with TRBJ2-4, with D unclear. Germline V gene data show CDR1 as MGHRA and CDR2 as YSYEKL. V lost 4 bases and J 1 base, leaving 11 bases between the germline ends. There are 15 residues in the CDR3. The CDR3 coding sequence is TGCGCCAGCAGCCCAGACCCATCGGCCAAAAACATTCAGTACTTC. Translation gives CASSPDPSAKNIQYF.

The rearrangement uses TRBV11-2 and TRBJ1-2; D possibly corresponds to TRBD1 (6 bases). V gave up 4 bases and J gave up 4 bases, with 10 bases separating them. This CDR3 comprises 13 residues. Germline assignment: CDR1 SGHAT and CDR2 FQNNGV. As DNA, the CDR3 is TGTGCCAGCAGCTGGACAGCTATCTATGGCTACACCTTC. It codes for CASSWTAIYGYTF.

This clonotype was seen ten or more times. J is TRBJ2-4 and V is TRBV6-2 or TRBV6-3, with D hard to call. The CDR3 totals 13 residues. Between the trimmed V and J ends, which lost 4 bases and 1 base, there was a span of 5 bases. CDR1 and CDR2 from the germline V gene are MNHEY and SVGEGT. The CDR3 DNA follows: TGTGCCAGCAGTTTAGGGGCCAAAAACATTCAGTACTTC. This gives the protein CASSLGAKNIQYF.

This clonotype was counted ten times or more. The gene calls are TRBV2 and TRBJ2-7, with D possibly TRBD1 on 5 matching bases. The germline V gene encodes CDR1 SNHLY and CDR2 FYNNEI. V was trimmed by 6 bases and J by 2 bases, leaving 8 bases between them. The CDR3 runs 12 residues. CDR3 protein: CASRQEPYEQYF. DNA for the CDR3: TGTGCCAGCAGACAGGAGCCCTACGAGCAGTACTTC.

This clonotype showed up just a few times. In nucleotides, the CDR3 is TGTGCCAGCAGCGCTTTTGGCGGGAGGGCCCCTCCCAATGAGCAGTTCTTC. This codes for CASSAFGGRAPPNEQFF. The chain recombines TRBV7-2 with TRBJ2-1; 9 bases match TRBD2. This CDR3 contains 17 residues. V dropped 5 bases and J dropped 6; count of bases not matched to a gene: 14. CDR1 SGHTA and CDR2 FQGNSA come from the germline V gene.

The chain combines TRBV3-1 with TRBJ2-1; D might be TRBD2 (5 bases). Trimming shortened V by 1 base and J by 5 bases, and 12 bases separated the two germline ends. Germline V gives CDR1 LGHDT, CDR2 YNNKEL (reference sequence). This CDR3 has 15 amino acids. CDR3 nucleotides: TGTGCCAGCAGCCAAGGCGGGCTAAACCACAATGAGCAGTTCTTC. It yields the protein CASSQGGLNHNEQFF.

This clonotype came up many times. The rearrangement links TRBV6-5 to TRBJ1-1; D is uncertain. The CDR3 loop spans 14 amino acids. Germline V gene sequence: CDR1 MNHEY, CDR2 SVGAGI. Trimming left V 0 bases short and J 3 bases short, with 8 bases between. CDR3 sequence: CASSYSESDTEAFF. The CDR3 DNA sequence: TGTGCCAGCAGTTACTCGGAGTCGGACACTGAAGCTTTCTTT.

To note about this clonotype: One end of the junction is discordant with germline, which a read error may explain. V usage is TRBV7-2 and J usage is TRBJ2-3; D is undetermined. Germline assignment: CDR1 SGHTA and CDR2 FQGNSA. The CDR3 extends over 14 amino acids. The CDR3 bases are TGTGCCAGCAGCTTAGATCATAGGGCAGATGCGCAGTATTTT. Its translation: CASSLDHRADAQYF. Together with reference TRBV7-2 and TRBJ2-3, the CDR3 gives the full variable domain: GAGVSQSPSNKVTEKGKDVELRCDPISGHTALYWYRQSLGQGLEFLIYFQGNSAPDKSGLPSDRFSAERTGGSVSTLTIQRTQQEDSAVYLCASSLDHRADAQYFGPGTRLTVL.

The V and J genes are TRBV7-9 and TRBJ2-2, with D hard to call. Germline assignment: CDR1 SEHNR and CDR2 FQNEAQ (reference sequence). The CDR3 extends over 15 amino acids. Trimming cost V 3 bases and J 4 bases, with 12 bases left between them. Here the CDR3 reads CASSLWRLRTGELFF. The DNA of the CDR3 is TGTGCCAGCAGCTTGTGGCGTTTACGCACCGGGGAGCTGTTTTTT.

Turning to this clonotype: At one boundary the junction diverges from the germline segment, which might be a read error. This CDR3 reads CASGYRTGSSYNSPLHF. The CDR3 bases are TGTGCCAGCGGTTACCGGACAGGGAGCTCCTATAATTCACCCCTCCACTTT. This chain connects TRBV6-5 to TRBJ1-6, with TRBD1 identical over 8 bases. Germline CDR1 reads MNHEY; CDR2 reads SVGAGI. CDR3 size: 17 residues.

V is TRBV5-1 and J is TRBJ2-7, with 10 bases fitting TRBD1. The CDR3 consists of 14 residues. Looked up from germline, CDR1 is SGHRS and CDR2 is YFSETQ. After removal of 2 bases from V and 6 bases from J, the junction contained 5 bases not matched to a gene. CDR3: CASSLSGTGAEQYF. The CDR3 DNA sequence: TGCGCCAGCAGCTTATCCGGGACAGGGGCCGAGCAGTACTTC.

The chain is built from TRBV9 and TRBJ1-1; tentative D call: TRBD1 (6 bases). The germline V gene has CDR1 SGDLS and CDR2 YYNGEE. With 3 bases removed from V and 5 bases from J, the gap between germline ends came to 14 bases. The length of the CDR3 is 14 residues. Written as DNA, the CDR3 is TGTGCCAGCAGCGCCGGGTCAGGGGTGACTGAAGCTTTCTTT. Its translation is CASSAGSGVTEAFF.

For this clonotype: With a much larger clone just one base away, this may be a read error. V usage is TRBV12-3 or TRBV12-4 and J usage is TRBJ2-6, with D possibly being TRBD2 (5 bases). The CDR3 covers 15 residues. The CDR3, as DNA: TGTGTCAGCAGTTTAGACGGGGCTGGGGCCAACGTCCTGACTTTC. Translated: CVSSLDGAGANVLTF.

The V gene is TRBV7-3, the J gene TRBJ2-1, with 9 bases aligning to TRBD2. The CDR3 covers 15 residues. Trimming removed 3 bases from V and 7 bases from J; junction bases left unmatched: 7. Germline CDR1 reads SGHTA; CDR2 reads FQGTGA. CDR3 bases: TGTGCCAGCAGCTTTAGCGGGAGTGGGGGTAATGAGCAGTTCTTC. Protein sequence: CASSFSGSGGNEQFF.

This clonotype turned up a few times. The chain is built from TRBV6-5 and TRBJ2-2; D is undetermined. Germline CDR1 and CDR2: MNHEY and SVGAGI. V dropped 5 bases and J dropped 4 bases, with 11 bases sitting between them. The CDR3 has 14 amino acids. The CDR3 coding sequence is TGTGCCAGCAGTACTTACGGCCTCACCGGGGAGCTGTTTTTT. Protein product: CASSTYGLTGELFF.

Many counts were recorded for this clonotype. The rearrangement links TRBV12-3 or TRBV12-4 to TRBJ1-1; D is perhaps TRBD1 (5 bases). Trimming took 4 bases from V and 4 from J, leaving 7 bases between them. This CDR3 is 12 amino acids long. CDR3 nucleotides: TGTGCCAGCAGTTGGGGACGCACTGAAGCTTTCTTT. It specifies CASSWGRTEAFF.

The chain couples TRBV29-1 to TRBJ1-4; 10 nucleotides align to TRBD1. The germline gives CDR1 SQVTM, CDR2 ANQGSEA. This CDR3 is 13 amino acids long. V was pared by 3 bases and J by 10 bases, with 5 bases of the junction left unmatched. The CDR3 here is CSVEGTGDAKLFF. CDR3 nucleotide sequence: TGCAGCGTTGAGGGGACAGGGGACGCAAAACTGTTTTTT.

The chain joins TRBV6-2 or TRBV6-3 to TRBJ1-1; 9 bases fit TRBD1. Germline CDR1 and CDR2: MNHEY and SVGEGT. J lost 6 bases, V lost 4 bases, and 3 bases had no gene match. The CDR3 loop spans 13 amino acids. The CDR3 bases are TGTGCCAGCAGTTGGGACAGGGAGTCTGAAGCTTTCTTT. Protein sequence: CASSWDRESEAFF.